The clone carrying this TCR beta chain was picked up many times. Its antigen is unidentified. CDR1 and CDR2 from the germline V gene are MDHEN and SYDVKM. V was trimmed by 6 bases and J by 3 bases, leaving 7 bases between them. The CDR3 extends over 12 amino acids. Each CDR3 protein gets one entry after TCRdb re-called the 5' RACE reads with MiXCR. The sample comprises 300,000 to 350,000 distinct CDR3 sequences, approximately 4% of which are singletons, and approximately 19% rests with the top ten. The data are from a study of T cells after yellow fever vaccination. Study findings and constraints: The presence of abundant clonotypes contaminating from the bulk population was possible in FACS-sorted repertoires.

The rearrangement links TRBV28 to TRBJ2-3; D is uncertain. Source: PBMCs, taken 15 days after the yellow fever booster vaccination. This clonotype originated in a man between 18 and 35 years old who received the YFV17D yellow fever vaccine. The CDR3 loop is CASRSVTDTQYF. The DNA of the CDR3 is TGTGCCAGCAGATCCGTGACAGATACGCAGTATTTT.